This T cell receptor beta chain came from a study of cytomegalovirus exposure and HLA in healthy donors (dated by TCRdb to the late 2010s). For the study in its entirety: According to a later analysis, one platform produced both the roughly 110 validation repertoires and the 670 or so repertoires of the first cohort. The study aimed to test whether cataloging public T cell receptors could reveal signatures of past pathogen exposure. In addition to the first cohort of 650 to 800 subjects, a separate validation cohort of around 110 different subjects was used. High-throughput TCR immunosequencing, statistical association of individual TCRs with disease status, and machine learning were combined to predict cytomegalovirus infection status. Overall results and qualifications from the work: A few of the identified cytomegalovirus-associated TCR beta chains were confirmed in vitro to be specific for cytomegalovirus antigens. In both the original and validation cohorts, the classifier was reported to diagnose cytomegalovirus status with high specificity and sensitivity. The authors suggested that the approach could potentially be extended to other disease states and immunological phenotypes. Across donors, most TCR sequences were observed very rarely, whereas some public TCRs were present in many individuals. The study gave a list of more than 150 TCR beta chains associated with cytomegalovirus. Of the cluster scores, roughly 95% were above 0 in a later analysis, which found that TCRs clustered in the first cohort also tended to co-occur in the approximately 130 validation repertoires. A later analysis lacked HLA typing for the validation cohort, so it scored co-occurrence in that cohort across all 120 or so repertoires.

Unmatched junction bases come to 8, with V trimmed by 5 bases and J by 4 bases. The CDR3 runs 15 residues from the cysteine to the phenylalanine. Kept here is only the CDR3 DNA, which spans 45 bases and is read in frame from base 1. Based on the germline V gene (reference sequence), the CDR1 and CDR2 sequences are LNHDA and SQIVND. The donors belonged to the validation cohort of about 110 subjects, which was separate from the approximately 700-subject first cohort. This clone was counted between two and nine times. Its antigen remains unidentified. Per-base quality was not reported, and no clone a single base away is much larger than it. Receptor libraries were prepared by the immunoSEQ multiplex PCR assay. As for how the authors treated the data: A statistical classification framework was developed to diagnose cytomegalovirus status using the catalog of TCR beta chain sequences. TCRdb took over this immuneACCESS table, retaining in-frame rearrangements with V and J assigned. Such tables are incomplete; in checked studies, under half of the missing clones stem from an unresolved V gene, and the remainder is unexplained. That table furnishes V, J and clone size, whereas the DNA furnished D and trimming. In this sample the table shows approximately 260,000 clones, approximately 86% of which occur a single time. The ten largest clones represent approximately 1% of the sample.

The sequence was obtained from a woman aged 18-29 years in good health and CMV-seronegative. The chain links TRBV19 with TRBJ1-5; a stretch of 7 junction bases matches TRBD1. Sequenced material: PBMCs. The CDR3 loop reads CASSVKGAQNQPQHF. In nucleotides, the sequence is TGTGCCAGTAGTGTAAAGGGGGCGCAGAATCAGCCCCAGCATTTT.